Included here is one T cell receptor beta chain sequence, with context. Its antigen is still unknown. No much larger clonotype is one base removed from it; base qualities were not supplied. These data belong to a study of blood T cell repertoires in COVID-19 (dated by TCRdb to 2020 to 2022). In terms of the full investigation: The collaborator samples originated in the United States, Italy and Spain and spanned the acute and convalescent phases of COVID-19. HLA class I and class II types, where available, came from metadata supplied by the sample provider rather than from assay-based typing. The samples were drawn from the first 160 participants of the ongoing ImmuneRACE study and from about 1,200 subjects provided by 6 global collaborators. The repertoires were made available in a free public database intended to serve as a resource for research on the immune response to SARS-CoV-2. Deeply sampled blood TCRbeta repertoires from subjects exposed to, actively infected with, or recovered from COVID-19 were included in the dataset. Nearly every sample came with metadata listing a de-identified subject ID, COVID-19 status, age in years and sex. The material from the prospective study consisted of cDNA or gDNA derived from T cells, B-cell-depleted T cells, or PBMCs. Study-wide conclusions, independent of this receptor: Clinical and demographic metadata were provided uncurated, with the amount varying by source and participant.

Including cysteine and phenylalanine, the CDR3 has 14 amino acids. The sequence is cut down to CDR3 DNA, 42 bases in frame from base 1. Unmatched junction bases come to 6, with V trimmed by 6 bases and J by 4 bases. The germline V gene supplies CDR1 MNHEY and CDR2 SVGEGT. TCRbeta CDR3 regions were amplified from genomic DNA using the immunoSEQ Assay, a bias-controlled multiplex PCR. The source study handled its data this way. Within the assay, amplification of reference gene primers was used to estimate how many nucleated cells each sample contained. To quantify the absolute abundance of each unique TCRbeta CDR3 rearrangement, sequence reads were collapsed and filtered. For each sample, productive Simpson clonality was calculated by taking the square root of Simpson's diversity index across productive rearrangements. TCRdb mirrors the immuneACCESS table, restricted to in-frame sequences. Some clones are absent from its copies; in checked studies, under half trace to an unresolved V gene, and the reason for the others is unknown. Clonal size and the V and J genes are those of that table, whereas D and trimming came from the DNA. For this sample the table gives more than 95,000 clones, of which around nine tenths were detected only once. Roughly 1.1% of the sample is taken by the ten largest.

Whole blood was collected in K2EDTA tubes by collaborating institutions according to the institutions' own protocols. Collaborator samples were shipped for TCRbeta analysis as frozen whole blood, isolated PBMCs, or DNA extracted from either sample type. This TCR was sampled from an elderly woman with acute or convalescent COVID-19. Sequencing was performed on peripheral blood. The V gene is TRBV6-2 or TRBV6-3 and the J gene is TRBJ2-4, with TRBD2 matching 7 junction bases. The sequenced DNA: TGTGCCAGCAGCCCGTGGGGGGGGAAAAACATTCAGTACTTC. Protein translation: CASSPWGGKNIQYF.